Reported below is one TCR beta chain. What this receptor recognizes is not known. Per-nucleotide qualities are absent, and no much larger clonotype sits a single base away. The collaborating institutions used their own protocols to collect whole blood in K2EDTA tubes. For TCRbeta analysis, collaborator samples were shipped as frozen whole blood, as isolated PBMCs, or as DNA extracted from either sample type. This specimen comes from a study of blood T cell repertoires in COVID-19 (dated by TCRdb to about 2020). For context, the study as a whole: Samples covering the acute and convalescent phases of COVID-19 were provided by collaborators in the United States, Italy and Spain. The prospective study material was composed of cDNA or gDNA derived from T cells, B-cell-depleted T cells, or PBMCs. The dataset comprised deeply sampled blood TCRbeta repertoires from subjects exposed to, actively infected with, or recovered from COVID-19. The repertoires were released in a freely available public database intended as a resource for research on the immune response to SARS-CoV-2. The samples were drawn from the first 160 participants of the ongoing ImmuneRACE study and from 1,254 subjects provided by 6 global collaborators. Nearly every sample came with metadata listing a de-identified subject ID, COVID-19 status, age in years and sex. Where available, HLA class I and class II types were taken from metadata supplied by the sample provider and were not determined by assay-based typing. Points the paper makes about the study in general: Clinical and demographic metadata were provided uncurated, with the amount varying by source and participant.

The immunoSEQ Assay, a bias-controlled multiplex PCR, was used to amplify TCRbeta CDR3 regions from genomic DNA. The source study handled its data this way. Nucleated cell counts per sample were estimated from amplification of reference gene primers within the assay. To quantify the absolute abundance of each unique TCRbeta CDR3 rearrangement, sequence reads were collapsed and filtered. Productive Simpson clonality was computed per sample as the square root of Simpson's diversity index over productive rearrangements. Imported from immuneACCESS, the table was reduced by TCRdb to in-frame sequences with V and J called. These copies leave out some clones; in studies compared against another copy, an unresolved V gene accounts for under half, and the cause of the remainder is not known. V and J calls plus clone size are reproduced from that table; the DNA served to infer D and trimming. Across this sample there are some 81,000 clones, with around 90% seen only once. The ten most abundant clones make up under 1.1% of the sample.

CDR1 and CDR2 were assigned from the germline V gene (reference sequence) as LGHDT and YNNKEL. V sheds 4 bases and J sheds 9 bases, leaving 18 bases between their ends. Measured from the cysteine to the phenylalanine, the CDR3 is 15 residues long. The kept DNA is CDR3 alone, 45 bases in frame from the first base. The material sequenced was peripheral blood. The chain uses TRBV3-1 (or the pseudogene TRBV3-2) and TRBJ1-4, and perhaps TRBD1 as D gene, on 5 matching bases. The TCR was taken from a woman aged 50 to 65 in a cohort sampled during active COVID-19. The DNA sequence is as follows: TGTGCCAGCAGCCTGGGGCAGGCGACAATGAAAAAACTGTTTTTT. Translation gives CASSLGQATMKKLFF.